The clone carrying this T cell receptor beta chain was observed at least ten times. Its antigen is unidentified. This specimen comes from a study of prognosis after radiotherapy for stage I lung cancer. Study summary: Patients with newly diagnosed primary stage I lung tumors numbered over eleven, with about 5 others having oligometastatic NSCLC after surgical resection of the primary tumor.

Germline V gene lookup returns CDR1 KGHSH and CDR2 LQKENI. Trimming pared 7 bases from V and 3 bases from J, leaving 21 bases between. This CDR3 has 16 amino acids. Overall study findings and caveats: Stereotactic body radiation therapy was followed by fewer unique TCR clones, median approximately 9,600 versus 7,200. Following stereotactic body radiation therapy, patients who went on to develop distant metastases had lower Shannon entropy.

A volume of around 6 milliliters of peripheral blood was collected by draw at each of two time points. Using two-round multiplex PCR, the authors amplified TCR beta CDR3 from genomic DNA. Primers (each specific to one TRBV or TRBJ gene) were used in first-round PCR. TCRdb analysed the multiplex PCR reads with MiXCR anew, one entry per CDR3 protein. This table holds around 51,000 distinct CDR3 sequences, 30% to 35% found once. Sequenced here: PBMCs, sampled before or after stereotactic body radiation therapy (not recorded which). This TCR came from a donor aged 50 or older with non-small cell lung cancer. The chain joins TRBV18 to TRBJ1-1; D may be TRBD1 (5 bases). The CDR3 DNA is TGTGCCAGCTTCCCGGGCACCGGGGGATTGCACACTGAAGCTTTCTTT. Encoded protein: CASFPGTGGLHTEAFF. Filled out from reference TRBV18 and TRBJ1-1, the complete variable domain reads NAGVMQNPRHLVRRRGQEARLRCSPMKGHSHVYWYRQLPEEGLKFMVYLQKENIIDESGMPKERFSAEFPKEGPSILRIQQVVRGDSAAYFCASFPGTGGLHTEAFFGQGTRLTVV.